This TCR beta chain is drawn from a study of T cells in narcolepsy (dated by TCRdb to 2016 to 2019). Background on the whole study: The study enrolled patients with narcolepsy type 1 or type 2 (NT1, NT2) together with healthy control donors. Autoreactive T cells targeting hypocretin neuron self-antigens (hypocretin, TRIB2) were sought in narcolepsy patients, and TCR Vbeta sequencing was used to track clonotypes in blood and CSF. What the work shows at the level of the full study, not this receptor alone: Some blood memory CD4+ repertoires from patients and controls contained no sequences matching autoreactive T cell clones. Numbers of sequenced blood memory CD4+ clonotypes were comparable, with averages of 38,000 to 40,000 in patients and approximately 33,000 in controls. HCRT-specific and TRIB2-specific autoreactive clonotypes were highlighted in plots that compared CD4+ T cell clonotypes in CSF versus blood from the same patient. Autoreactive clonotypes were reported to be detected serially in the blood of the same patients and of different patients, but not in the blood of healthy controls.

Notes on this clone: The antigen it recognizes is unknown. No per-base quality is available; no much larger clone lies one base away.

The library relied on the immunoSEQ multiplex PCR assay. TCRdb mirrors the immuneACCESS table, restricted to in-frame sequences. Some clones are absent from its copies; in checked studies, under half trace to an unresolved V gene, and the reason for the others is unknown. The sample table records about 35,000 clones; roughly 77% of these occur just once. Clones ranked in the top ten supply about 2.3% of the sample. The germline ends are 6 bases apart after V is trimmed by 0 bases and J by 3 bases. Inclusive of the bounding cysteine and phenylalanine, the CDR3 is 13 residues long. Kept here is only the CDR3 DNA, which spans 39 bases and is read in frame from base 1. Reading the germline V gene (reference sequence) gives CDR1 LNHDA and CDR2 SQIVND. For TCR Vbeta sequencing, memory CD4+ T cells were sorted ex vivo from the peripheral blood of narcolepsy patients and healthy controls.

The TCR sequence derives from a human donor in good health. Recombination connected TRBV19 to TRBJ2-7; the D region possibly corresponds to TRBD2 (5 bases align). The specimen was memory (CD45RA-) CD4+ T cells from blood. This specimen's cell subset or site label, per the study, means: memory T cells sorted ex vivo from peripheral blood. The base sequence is TGTGCCAGTAGTATAGAAAGCGGCTACGAGCAGTACTTC. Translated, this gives CASSIESGYEQYF. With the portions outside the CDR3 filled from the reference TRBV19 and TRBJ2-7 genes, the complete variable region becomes DGGITQSPKYLFRKEGQNVTLSCEQNLNHDAMYWYRQDPGQGLRLIYYSQIVNDFQKGDIAEGYSVSREKKESFPLTVTSAQKNPTAFYLCASSIESGYEQYFGPGTRLTVT.